Included here is one TCR beta chain sequence, with context. Sequencing targeted expressed TCRB transcripts, as all isolated RNA had been reverse transcribed. Clones were read by immunoSEQ multiplex PCR, and TCRdb kept only the in-frame ones, dropping some. The sample yields 680,000 or so clones, 15% to 19% seen once. The record originates from a study of beta chain features in type 1 diabetes. CDR1 MDHEN and CDR2 SYDVKM come from the germline V gene. The CDR3 sequence is 15 residues long. Trimming cost V 7 bases and J 0 bases, with 13 bases left between them. Source material: naive CD4+ T cells from blood. This receptor was identified in a man younger than 35 in good health. V usage is TRBV28 and J usage is TRBJ1-3; weak D call: TRBD1 (6 bases). For the CDR3, the DNA is TGTGCCAGCACCCCGGGACACCTCTCTGGAAACACCATATATTTT. Protein product: CASTPGHLSGNTIYF.